A single T cell receptor (beta chain) is shown here with its context. Its antigen is not identified. The data are from a study of CXCR3-negative and CXCR3-positive naive CD8 T cells. Regarding the study as a whole: A higher hydrophobicity marked the TRB CDR3s of CXCR3-positive naive cells versus CXCR3-negative naive cells.

The study made its TRB cDNA libraries by 5' RACE, adding UMI labels. Using the 5' RACE reads, TCRdb records one entry per CDR3 protein without DNA. The listing records some 130,000 distinct CDR3 sequences. Naive CD8+ T cells displayed a CD45RO-CCR7+CD27+CD95- phenotype. Germline CDR1 and CDR2: SGHRS and YFSETQ. The CDR3 totals 15 residues. The sequenced sample consisted of naive CXCR3- CD8+ T cells from blood. Stated subset: CD45RO-CCR7+CD27+CD95- naive CD8+ T cells lacking CXCR3 (TNR3-). This sequence joins TRBV5-1 and TRBJ2-5; TCRdb proposes TRBD2, but this gene call is untestable without DNA. The sequence was obtained from a human donor in good health. Some clones in this sample may be carry-over from other donors' samples. The chain's CDR3 is CASSFGAGRQETQYF.